This TCR beta chain originates from a study of blood T cell repertoires in COVID-19 (dated by TCRdb to the early 2020s). Concerning the study at large: The collaborator samples originated in the United States, Italy and Spain and spanned the acute and convalescent phases of COVID-19. Deeply sampled blood TCRbeta repertoires from subjects exposed to, actively infected with, or recovered from COVID-19 were included in the dataset. The material from the prospective study consisted of cDNA or gDNA derived from T cells, B-cell-depleted T cells, or PBMCs. The samples were drawn from the first 160 participants of the ongoing ImmuneRACE study and from 1,254 subjects provided by 6 global collaborators. Nearly every sample came with metadata listing a de-identified subject ID, COVID-19 status, age in years and sex. Where available, HLA class I and class II types were obtained from metadata supplied by the sample provider rather than from assay-based typing. The repertoires were released in a freely available public database meant as a resource for research on the immune response to SARS-CoV-2. The investigation overall reported the following: How much clinical and demographic metadata was included differed by source and by participant, and the metadata was provided uncurated.

The immunoSEQ Assay, a bias-controlled multiplex PCR, was used to amplify TCRbeta CDR3 regions from genomic DNA. As for the authors' bioinformatics: The number of nucleated cells in each sample was estimated from the amplification of reference gene primers within the assay. To quantify the absolute abundance of each unique TCRbeta CDR3 rearrangement, sequence reads were collapsed and filtered. For each sample, productive Simpson clonality was calculated as the square root of Simpson's diversity index across productive rearrangements. TCRdb holds this immuneACCESS table with in-frame rearrangements only. Some clones are missing; in checked studies, unresolved V genes explain under half, and the rest has no known cause. The V and J calls and clone size were taken over from that table, and D and trimming were inferred from the DNA. Present in this sample are some 170,000 clones, approximately 85% of which were seen just once. The leading ten clones occupy 6.2% of the sample.

In the prospective study, participants were roughly 18 to 95 years old, resided in about two dozen geographic areas of the United States, and were enrolled through a virtual design. To assign participants to cohorts, the prospective study relied on clinical history that participants themselves reported in a screening survey and a study questionnaire. Recovered participants in ImmuneRACE Cohort 3 were defined by two consecutive negative NP/OP PCR tests, clearance by a healthcare professional, or resolution of symptoms. Mobile phlebotomists in the prospective study collected whole blood, serum and a nasopharyngeal or oropharyngeal swab from every participant. Prospective study participants could optionally give additional blood draws and questionnaires over an approximately two-month period. Blood samples from the prospective study were shipped frozen or at room temperature prior to DNA extraction.

This clone occurred a few times. Its recognized antigen is unknown. No much larger clonotype is one base removed from it; base qualities were not supplied. There are 15 amino acids in the CDR3, from cysteine to phenylalanine inclusive. Just the 45-base CDR3 DNA is kept, in frame starting at base 1. The trim is 7 bases for V and 7 bases for J, with a gap of 17 bases between the germline ends. The germline V gene (reference sequence) sets CDR1 to LNHDA and CDR2 to SQIVND. The sequence came from a middle-aged man who had recovered from COVID-19. Sequences were obtained from PBMCs or T cells enriched from blood (not recorded which). The V gene is TRBV19 and the J gene is TRBJ1-6, and possibly TRBD1, on 5 matching bases. CDR3 region: CASTPYGADNSPLHF. In nucleotide form, the sequence is TGTGCCAGTACCCCTTATGGGGCTGACAATTCACCCCTCCACTTT.